The entry below describes one TCR beta chain. Germline assignment: CDR1 LGHNA and CDR2 YSLEER. Germline trimming cut 1 base from V and 6 bases from J; bases unmatched to any gene: 15. There are 17 residues in the CDR3. The data are from a study of cytomegalovirus exposure and HLA in healthy donors. A multiplex PCR was run with 60 Vbeta primers and 13 Jbeta primers. Sequencing used immunoSEQ multiplex PCR; TCRdb keeps in-frame clones, though not all of them. The sample carries about 180,000 clones, around 80% recorded once. This receptor was identified in a woman aged 30 to 39 in good health and CMV-seropositive. The sample consisted of PBMCs. The gene calls are TRBV4-3 and TRBJ2-7, with 7 bases fitting TRBD1. CDR3 in DNA: TGCGCCAGCAGCCAAGTCCCACCAGGGGGTGGGATGGTCGAGCAGTACTTC. It yields the protein CASSQVPPGGGMVEQYF.